The 17 T cell receptor beta chains below come from one sample, sequenced in a study of CD8 T cells in ankylosing spondylitis. Study results and limitations: Among TCR beta sequences, a motif of roughly 8 highly homologous variants appeared characteristic of ankylosing spondylitis blood.

Which antigens these TCRs recognize remains unknown. TCRdb re-derived calls from the 5' RACE reads in MiXCR, one entry per CDR3 protein. The sample shows 700,000 to 850,000 distinct CDR3 sequences, 10% to 15% of them seen only once. The sequenced sample was blood, either unsorted or a sorted T cell fraction (not recorded which). These receptors were collected from a male donor with ankylosing spondylitis.

The rearrangement links TRBV7-2 to TRBJ1-1; D remains ambiguous. The germline V gene encodes CDR1 SGHTA and CDR2 FQGNSA. Deletions cut 3 bases from V and 1 base from J, with 12 bases between. The CDR3 is made up of 15 amino acids. CDR3 DNA: TGTGCCAGCAGCTTCGACCGGGCGGGGAACACTGAAGCTTTCTTT. This codes for CASSFDRAGNTEAFF.

This chain uses TRBV2 with TRBJ2-5, with 8 bases lining up with TRBD1. Per germline, CDR1 SNHLY and CDR2 FYNNEI. V shed 8 bases, J shed 2 bases, and the junction held 7 bases outside the gene matches. This CDR3 region has 14 residues. CDR3 DNA sequence: TGTGCCAGCGCCCGGGACAGGCAGCAAGAGACCCAGTACTTC. Its translation is CASARDRQQETQYF.

This clonotype was picked up a small number of times. This chain connects TRBV4-3 to TRBJ2-1; 10 nucleotides match TRBD2. Germline V gene lookup returns CDR1 LGHNA and CDR2 YSLEER. After removal of 4 bases from V and 6 bases from J, the junction contained 9 bases not matched to a gene. This CDR3 spans 16 amino acids. The CDR3 DNA sequence: TGCGCCAGCAGCCCCATAGAAGCGGGGGGGCTCAATGAGCAGTTCTTC. Translated: CASSPIEAGGLNEQFF.

The chain employs TRBV20-1 and TRBJ2-7; maybe TRBD1 (5 bases). Germline CDR1 DFQATT, CDR2 SNEGSKA (reference sequence). V was pared by 5 bases and J by 2 bases, with 16 bases between. The CDR3 extends over 14 amino acids. For the CDR3, the DNA is TGCAGTGCTGTCAGGACACCCGGACCCTACGAGCAGTACTTC. It specifies CSAVRTPGPYEQYF.

This clonotype was detected a few times. The V and J genes are TRBV27 and TRBJ1-1; D is ambiguous. Germline values: CDR1 MNHEY, CDR2 SMNVEV (reference sequence). This CDR3 has 12 residues. V was trimmed by 6 bases and J by 4 bases, leaving 9 bases between them. CDR3 sequence (DNA): TGTGCCAGCAGGAGGGAGGGCACTGAAGCTTTCTTT. It yields the protein CASRREGTEAFF.

This chain connects TRBV27 to TRBJ1-5; the D gene is possibly TRBD1 (5 bases). The germline gives CDR1 MNHEY, CDR2 SMNVEV (reference sequence). The ends were cut back, 0 bases at V and 5 bases at J, with 11 bases in the middle. The CDR3 totals 15 residues. The CDR3 here is CASSLSTTDYQPQHF. The CDR3 bases are TGTGCCAGCAGTTTATCGACGACAGACTATCAGCCCCAGCATTTT.

This chain links TRBV20-1 with TRBJ2-1, with TRBD2 as a possible D gene (6 bases). Germline V gives CDR1 DFQATT, CDR2 SNEGSKA (reference sequence). CDR3 length: 15 amino acids. DNA of the CDR3: TGCTTCATGCTACCCTACGGGGGTTCGTACAATGAGCAGTTCTTC. As protein: CFMLPYGGSYNEQFF.

V usage is TRBV27 and J usage is TRBJ2-7; D not certain. CDR3 length: 16 amino acids. CDR1 and CDR2 from the germline V gene are MNHEY and SMNVEV (reference sequence). V was trimmed by 4 bases and J by 1 base, leaving 17 bases between them. Written as DNA, the CDR3 is TGTGCCAGCAGTTCCCCCAGGCAGGTCGAATCCTACGAGCAGTACTTC. The encoded protein is CASSSPRQVESYEQYF.

The chain recombines TRBV6-2 or TRBV6-3 with TRBJ2-1, with 10 nucleotides matching TRBD2. The trim removed 7 bases at V and 3 bases at J, leaving 9 bases unmatched. The CDR3 is 16 residues long. The germline gives CDR1 MNHEY, CDR2 SVGEGT. CDR3 residues: CASKGLAARVYNEQFF. CDR3 nucleotide sequence: TGTGCCAGCAAAGGACTAGCGGCCCGTGTCTACAATGAGCAGTTCTTC.

The chain carries TRBV6-5 and TRBJ1-5; D not resolved. Germline-derived CDR1 and CDR2 are MNHEY and SVGAGI. This CDR3 is built from 15 residues. With 0 bases removed from V and 8 bases from J, the gap between germline ends came to 14 bases. Here the CDR3 DNA reads TGTGCCAGCAGTTACTCGAGCGGGTATTCGGAGCCCCAGCATTTT. It encodes CASSYSSGYSEPQHF.

There are a few counts of this clonotype. The chain joins TRBV4-2 to TRBJ1-5; 11 nucleotides line up with TRBD1. Germline V gene sequence: CDR1 LGHNA, CDR2 YNFKEQ. This CDR3 spans 17 amino acids. V shed 0 bases and J 4 bases; nucleotides not matched to a gene: 5. The DNA of the CDR3 is TGTGCCAGCAGCCAAGAGGGGGGACAGGGGGATAATCAGCCCCAGCATTTT. It translates to CASSQEGGQGDNQPQHF.

This chain uses TRBV6-1 with TRBJ1-2; 8 bases fit TRBD1. CDR1 is MNHNS and CDR2 is SASEGT in the germline V gene. Trimming removed 8 bases from V and 3 bases from J; junction bases left unmatched: 11. The CDR3 totals 15 residues. CDR3 sequence reads: CASLGEGTGHYGYTF. CDR3 DNA: TGTGCCAGCCTAGGCGAGGGGACAGGCCACTATGGCTACACCTTC.

This clonotype was detected ten times or more. V is TRBV29-1 and J is TRBJ1-2; 7 nucleotides agree with TRBD1. The V gene's germline CDR1 is SQVTM and CDR2 ANQGSEA. J gave up 4 bases and V 3 bases, and 2 bases lay outside the gene matches. This CDR3 region has 12 residues. The CDR3 reads CSVDRGGYGYTF. DNA for the CDR3: TGCAGCGTTGACAGGGGGGGCTATGGCTACACCTTC.

The J gene is TRBJ2-7, the V gene TRBV5-1; TRBD1 agrees at 9 bases. CDR3 length equals 15 residues. V was pared by 4 bases and J by 2 bases, with 7 bases of the junction left unmatched. Germline CDR1 reads SGHRS; CDR2 reads YFSETQ. The CDR3 sequence is CASSPWGTGTYEQYF. CDR3 in DNA: TGCGCCAGCAGCCCTTGGGGGACAGGGACCTACGAGCAGTACTTC.

This clonotype was seen ten or more times. This chain uses TRBV28 with TRBJ2-7; 9 bases map to TRBD1. The CDR3 runs 15 residues. Germline V gene sequence: CDR1 MDHEN, CDR2 SYDVKM. Trimming removed 5 bases from V and 7 bases from J; junction bases left unmatched: 12. The CDR3 DNA is TGTGCCAGCAGTACTGAACCGGACAGGGGTGGGGAGCAGTACTTC. Translation gives CASSTEPDRGGEQYF. Full variable domain (missing parts from reference TRBV28 and TRBJ2-7): DVKVTQSSRYLVKRTGEKVFLECVQDMDHENMFWYRQDPGLGLRLIYFSYDVKMKEKGDIPEGYSVSREKKERFSLILESASTNQTSMYLCASSTEPDRGGEQYFGPGTRLTVT.

For this clonotype: At one boundary the junction diverges from the germline segment, which might be a read error. This rearrangement joins TRBV7-3 to TRBJ2-3, with TRBD1 as a possible D gene (6 bases). The CDR3 is 14 residues long. The germline V gene encodes CDR1 SGHTA and CDR2 FQGTGA. CDR3 region: CASSRTASTDAQYF. The CDR3 nucleotides read TGTGCCAGCAGCCGGACAGCGAGCACAGATGCGCAGTATTTT.

This clonotype was counted a few times. The CDR3 bases are TGTGCCACCAGCAGAGATCATCAGGTTTTAGGAAACACCATATATTTT. Its translation is CATSRDHQVLGNTIYF. This rearrangement joins TRBV15 to TRBJ1-3, with D unresolved. Trimming removed 0 bases at V and 4 bases at J, with 13 bases between. The germline V gene has CDR1 LNHNV and CDR2 YYDKDF (reference sequence). The CDR3 is 16 residues long. Looking up the rest from reference TRBV15 and TRBJ1-3 gives the full variable domain: DAMVIQNPRYQVTQFGKPVTLSCSQTLNHNVMYWYQQKSSQAPKLLFHYYDKDFNNEADTPDNFQSRRPNTSFCFLDIRSPGLGDTAMYLCATSRDHQVLGNTIYFGEGSWLTVV.